This paragraph covers one T cell receptor (beta chain) sequence. The data derive from a study of blood T cell repertoires in COVID-19. Study context: Acute and convalescent COVID-19 specimens originated in the United States, Italy and Spain. T cells, B-cell-depleted T cells, or PBMCs supplied cDNA or gDNA.

The CDR3 spans 17 residues. The V gene end was trimmed by 5 bases and the J gene end by 6 bases; junction bases not matched to a gene: 14. Germline-derived CDR1 and CDR2 are LNHNV and YYDKDF (reference sequence). TCRdb's copy holds only in-frame clones and misses some; the assay was immunoSEQ multiplex PCR. In the table there are 350,000 or so clones, about 88% of which are singletons. Clinical histories supplied by participants themselves formed the basis of cohort assignment. The chain employs TRBV15 and TRBJ2-3; TRBD2 agrees at 10 bases. Material: PBMCs or T cells enriched from blood (not recorded which). This clonotype originated in a woman in her thirties who had been exposed to COVID-19. This CDR3 reads CATSLEQAGGRSDTQYF. CDR3 nucleotide sequence: TGTGCCACCAGCCTGGAGCAAGCGGGAGGGCGAAGCGATACGCAGTATTTT.